This T cell receptor beta chain was found in a study of blood T cell repertoires in COVID-19. Profiling relied on immunoSEQ multiplex PCR, and the TCRdb table lists in-frame clones only, not all of them. The sample carries more than 95,000 clones, about 81% recorded once. Trimming removed 6 bases at V and 0 bases at J, with 5 bases between. Germline V gene data show CDR1 as MDHEN and CDR2 as SYDVKM. The CDR3 runs to 12 residues. This chain joins TRBV28 and TRBJ1-1; unclear D gene. The clonotype comes from a man older than 75 with acute or convalescent COVID-19. Sequencing used peripheral blood. As DNA, the CDR3 is TGTGCCAGCAGACTCTTGAACACTGAAGCTTTCTTT. It specifies CASRLLNTEAFF. Looking up the rest from reference TRBV28 and TRBJ1-1 gives the full variable domain: DVKVTQSSRYLVKRTGEKVFLECVQDMDHENMFWYRQDPGLGLRLIYFSYDVKMKEKGDIPEGYSVSREKKERFSLILESASTNQTSMYLCASRLLNTEAFFGQGTRLTVV.